This T cell receptor (beta chain) was recorded in a study of post-analysis software for immune sequencing data. This CDR3 has 15 residues. V gave up 1 base and J gave up 14 bases, with 20 bases separating them. In germline, CDR1 is KGHSH, CDR2 LQKENI. With regard to this clonotype: Its matching antigen is unknown.

Unique molecular identifiers were present in the TCR beta cDNA libraries. TCRdb processed the PCR reads anew with MiXCR; each CDR3 protein has one entry. The sample includes around 710,000 distinct CDR3 sequences, roughly 50% of them seen just once. Study-level results: Controls had significantly higher normalized Chao1 diversity than multiple sclerosis patients. Five TRBV segments, TRBV5-6, TRBV5-1 and TRBV20-1 among them, were found more frequent in patients than controls.

The chain links TRBV18 to TRBJ1-4, with D perhaps matching TRBD1 (5 bases). This sequence originates from a girl between 10 and 17 years old with multiple sclerosis. Sequencing was performed on blood. This CDR3 reads CASSPLPGLAEGLFF. DNA for the CDR3: TGTGCCAGCTCACCACTTCCAGGGCTTGCGGAAGGGCTGTTTTTT.